This T cell receptor beta chain was identified during a study of T cell repertoires in cytomegalovirus infection. As for the study in general: CMV epitopes that were recently identified and HLA-C-restricted were used alongside well-studied HLA-B-restricted ones. Signatures in public TCR beta sequences pointed to both CMV infection and matching HLA type. Study-level findings and limits: CMV carriers with the relevant HLA were identified by cumulative public TCR beta family frequency. Dominant in the ex vivo response were TCR beta clonotypes restricted by HLA-C and specific for CMV.

There are many counts of this clonotype. Antigen: not known. With 5 bases clipped from V and 1 base from J, the junction kept 3 bases outside the gene matches. CDR1 and CDR2 (germline): SGHAT, FQNNGV. The CDR3 loop spans 14 amino acids. MiXCR, applied by TCRdb to the reads, yields one record per CDR3 protein. The repertoire includes 370,000 or so distinct CDR3 sequences, nearly 35% of them detected once, and roughly 14% sits in the top ten. The chain has TRBV11-2 and TRBJ2-7; 9 nucleotides align to TRBD2. The TCR originated in a human donor in good health (CMV status not recorded). Some clones in this sample may be carry-over from other donors' samples. The source was cultured PBMCs, collected from culture after CMV antigen stimulation. The CDR3 spells CASSKGLASYEQYV. DNA for the CDR3: TGTGCCAGCAGCAAGGGACTAGCTTCCTACGAGCAGTACGTC.